This T cell receptor (beta chain) was recovered during a study of shared clonotypes between healthy human individuals. The method was immunoSEQ multiplex PCR; TCRdb's version includes in-frame clones alone and lacks a portion of them. The sample contains some 2,500,000 clones, approximately 93% of which appear only once. Germline lookup yields CDR1 SGHTA and CDR2 FQGTGA. The CDR3 loop spans 14 amino acids. The V gene lost 2 bases and the J gene lost 4 bases, with 12 bases spanning the gap. This receptor was obtained from a man aged 18-30 years in good health. Some clones in this sample may be carry-over from other donors' samples. Sequences were obtained from naive CD4+ T cells from PBMCs. Subset meaning: CD45RA+ positively selected. This chain joins TRBV7-3 and TRBJ2-7; D may be TRBD2 (6 bases). For the CDR3, the DNA is TGTGCCAGCAGCTTAGGACGGGGGAGGTACGAGCAGTACTTC. Its translation: CASSLGRGRYEQYF.